This T cell receptor beta chain was observed in a study of blood T cell repertoires in COVID-19. V gave up 0 bases and J gave up 3 bases, with 13 bases separating them. CDR1 is SNHLY and CDR2 is FYNNEI in the germline V gene. The CDR3 runs to 16 residues. The data were produced by immunoSEQ multiplex PCR, yet TCRdb's version contains in-frame clones alone and is incomplete. Of more than 150,000 clones in the sample, around nine tenths were seen once. Sample: peripheral blood. V and J are TRBV2 and TRBJ2-3; D gene uncertain. The clonotype was recovered from a woman under 30 who had recovered from COVID-19. The CDR3 spells CASSEALSKYTDTQYF. In DNA, the CDR3 is TGTGCCAGCAGTGAAGCGCTGTCTAAATATACAGATACGCAGTATTTT.